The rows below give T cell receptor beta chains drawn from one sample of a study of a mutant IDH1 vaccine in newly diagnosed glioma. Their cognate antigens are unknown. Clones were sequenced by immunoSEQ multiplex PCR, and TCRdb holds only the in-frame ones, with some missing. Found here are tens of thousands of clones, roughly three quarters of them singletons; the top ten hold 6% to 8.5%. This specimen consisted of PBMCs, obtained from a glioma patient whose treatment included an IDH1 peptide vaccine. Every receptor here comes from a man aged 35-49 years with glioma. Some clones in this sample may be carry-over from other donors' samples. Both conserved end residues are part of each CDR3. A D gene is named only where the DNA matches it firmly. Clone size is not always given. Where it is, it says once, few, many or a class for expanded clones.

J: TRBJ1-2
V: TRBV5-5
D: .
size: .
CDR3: CASSFRPPGGAYYGYTF
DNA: TGTGCCAGCAGCTTTCGCCCCCCCGGGGGCGCTTACTATGGCTACACCTTC

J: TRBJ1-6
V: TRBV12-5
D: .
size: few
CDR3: CASRGDSPLHF
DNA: TGTGCTAGTCGAGGGGATTCACCCCTCCACTTT

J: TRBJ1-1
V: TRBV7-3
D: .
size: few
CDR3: CASRGLGTEAFF
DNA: TGTGCCAGCAGGGGACTCGGCACTGAAGCTTTCTTT

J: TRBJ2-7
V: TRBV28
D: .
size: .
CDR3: CASSSTLSYEQYF
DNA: TGTGCCAGCAGTTCGACCCTAAGCTACGAGCAGTACTTC

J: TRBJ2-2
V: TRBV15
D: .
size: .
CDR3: CATSAPLKNTGELFF
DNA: TGTGCCACCAGCGCCCCCCTCAAGAACACCGGGGAGCTGTTTTTT

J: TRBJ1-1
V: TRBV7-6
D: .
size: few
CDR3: CASSLAFNTEAFF
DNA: TGTGCCAGCAGCTTAGCCTTCAACACTGAAGCTTTCTTT

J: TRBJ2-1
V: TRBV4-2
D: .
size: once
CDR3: CASSPRDGATMSSTERRYNEQFF
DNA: TGTGCCAGCAGCCCGAGGGACGGCGCTACAATGAGCAGCACTGAACGGCGCTACAATGAGCAGTTCTTC

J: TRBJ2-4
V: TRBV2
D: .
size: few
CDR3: CASSVPVGGLFF
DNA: TGTGCCAGCAGCGTTCCGGTAGGGGGACTTTTCTTC

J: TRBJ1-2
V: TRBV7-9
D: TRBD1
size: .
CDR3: CASSSTGWHYGYTF
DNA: TGTGCCAGCAGCTCGACAGGGTGGCACTATGGCTACACCTTC

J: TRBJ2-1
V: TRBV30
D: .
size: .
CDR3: CAWSTPPRLNEQFF
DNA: TGTGCCTGGAGTACACCCCCCCGCCTCAATGAGCAGTTCTTC

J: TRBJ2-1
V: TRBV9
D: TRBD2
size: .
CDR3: CASSLISGVNEQFF
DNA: TGTGCCAGCAGCTTAATTAGCGGGGTCAATGAGCAGTTCTTC

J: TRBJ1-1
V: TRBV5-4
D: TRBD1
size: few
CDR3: CASSSIQGAWISEAFF
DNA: TGTGCCAGCAGCAGTATACAGGGGGCGTGGATATCTGAAGCTTTCTTT

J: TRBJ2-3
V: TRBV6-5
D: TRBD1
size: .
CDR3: CASSSTGGAGDTQYF
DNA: TGTGCCAGCAGCTCTACAGGGGGCGCAGGAGATACGCAGTATTTT

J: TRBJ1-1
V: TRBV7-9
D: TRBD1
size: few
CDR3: CASSPPDGTGVNTEAFF
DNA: TGTGCCAGCAGCCCCCCCGACGGGACAGGGGTGAACACTGAAGCTTTCTTT

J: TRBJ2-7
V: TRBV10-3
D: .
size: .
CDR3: CAISNSYEQYF
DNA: TGTGCCATCAGTAACTCCTACGAGCAGTACTTC

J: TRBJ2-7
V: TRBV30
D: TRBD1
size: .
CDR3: CAFLGTGSPYEQYF
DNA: TGTGCCTTCTTAGGGACAGGGAGCCCCTACGAGCAGTACTTC

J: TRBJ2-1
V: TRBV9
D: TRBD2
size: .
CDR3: CASRGDRGDSYNEQFF
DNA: TGTGCCAGCAGGGGGGACCGGGGGGACTCCTACAATGAGCAGTTCTTC

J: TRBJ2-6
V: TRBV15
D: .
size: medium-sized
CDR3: CATSRDIGSGANVLTF
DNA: TGTGCCACCAGCAGAGATATAGGCTCTGGGGCCAACGTCCTGACTTTC

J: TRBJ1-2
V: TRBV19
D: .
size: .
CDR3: CASTRRGGIGGYTF
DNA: TGTGCCAGTACCCGCCGGGGGGGGATAGGTGGCTACACCTTC

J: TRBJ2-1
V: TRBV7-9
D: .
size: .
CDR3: CASSLAPNEQFF
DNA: TGTGCCAGCAGCTTAGCCCCTAATGAGCAGTTCTTC

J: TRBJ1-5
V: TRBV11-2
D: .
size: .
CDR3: CASSLAGYSNQPQHF
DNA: TGTGCCAGCAGCCTAGCCGGGTATAGCAATCAGCCCCAGCATTTT

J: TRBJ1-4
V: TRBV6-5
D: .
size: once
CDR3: CASSYRPYATNEKLFF
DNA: TGTGCCAGCAGTTATAGGCCCTATGCAACTAATGAAAAACTGTTTTTT

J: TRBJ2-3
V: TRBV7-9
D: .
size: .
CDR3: CASSTLEAGTQYF
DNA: TGTGCCAGCAGCACCCTAGAGGCAGGTACGCAGTATTTT

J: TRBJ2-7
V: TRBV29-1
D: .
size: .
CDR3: CSGGNGGSYEQYF
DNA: TGCAGCGGCGGGAATGGTGGGTCCTACGAGCAGTACTTC

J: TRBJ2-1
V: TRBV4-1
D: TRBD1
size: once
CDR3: CASSDRQGGVFNEQFF
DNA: TGCGCCAGCAGCGACCGACAGGGGGGGGTGTTCAATGAGCAGTTCTTC

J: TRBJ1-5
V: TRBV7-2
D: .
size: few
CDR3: CASSQPNQPQHF
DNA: TGTGCCAGCAGTCAACCCAATCAGCCCCAGCATTTT

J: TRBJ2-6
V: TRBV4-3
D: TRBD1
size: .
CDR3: CASSQQTGSGANVLTF
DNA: TGCGCCAGCAGCCAACAGACAGGGTCCGGGGCCAACGTCCTGACTTTC

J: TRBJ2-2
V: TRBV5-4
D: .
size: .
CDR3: CASSLRGYTGELFF
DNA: TGTGCCAGCAGCTTGAGAGGGTACACCGGGGAGCTGTTTTTT

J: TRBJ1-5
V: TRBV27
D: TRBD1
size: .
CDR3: CASNSQGAGNQPQHF
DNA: TGTGCCAGCAACTCACAGGGGGCGGGCAATCAGCCCCAGCATTTT

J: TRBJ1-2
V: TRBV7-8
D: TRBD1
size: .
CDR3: CASSLEVRGGGGYTF
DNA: TGTGCCAGCAGCTTAGAGGTCAGGGGGGGCGGTGGCTACACCTTC

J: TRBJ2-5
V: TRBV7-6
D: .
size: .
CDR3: CASSPRGGETQYF
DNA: TGTGCCAGCAGCCCCCGTGGAGGGGAGACCCAGTACTTC

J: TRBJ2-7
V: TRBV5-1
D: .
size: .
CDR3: CASSPTGRYEQYF
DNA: TGCGCCAGCAGCCCGACAGGAAGGTACGAGCAGTACTTC

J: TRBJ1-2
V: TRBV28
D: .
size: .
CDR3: CASSLRDSNYGYTF
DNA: TGTGCCAGCAGTCTCAGGGATTCTAACTATGGCTACACCTTC

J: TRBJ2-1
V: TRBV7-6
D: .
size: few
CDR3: CASSLAPTPEQFF
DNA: TGTGCCAGCAGCTTAGCGCCCACCCCTGAGCAGTTCTTC

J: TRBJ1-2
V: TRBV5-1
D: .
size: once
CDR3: CASSLDDYGYTF
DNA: TGCGCCAGCAGCCTTGACGATTATGGCTACACCTTC

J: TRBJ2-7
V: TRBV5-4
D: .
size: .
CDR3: CASSLAGVTYEQYF
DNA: TGTGCCAGCAGCTTGGCGGGGGTTACCTACGAGCAGTACTTC

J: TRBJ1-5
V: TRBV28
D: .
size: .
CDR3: CASAIGTDLNQPQHF
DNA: TGTGCCAGCGCTATCGGCACAGACCTCAATCAGCCCCAGCATTTT

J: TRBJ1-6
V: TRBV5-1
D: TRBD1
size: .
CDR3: CASSTQGGQGGSPLHF
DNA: TGCGCCAGCTCCACCCAGGGGGGACAGGGGGGTTCACCCCTCCACTTT